This paragraph reports one TCR beta chain. This record comes from a study of T cell responses to AZD1222 COVID-19 vaccine. Germline V gives CDR1 ENHRY, CDR2 SYGVKD. CDR3 length: 13 residues. Trimming left V 3 bases short and J 9 bases short, with 9 bases between. The protocol was immunoSEQ multiplex PCR, while the TCRdb copy is restricted to in-frame clones and leaves out a portion. The repertoire includes fewer than 120,000 clones, 80% to 95% of them detected once, and roughly 2.7% sits in the top ten. The sequencing used peripheral blood, collected 28 days after the second AZD1222 dose. This chain connects TRBV10-3 to TRBJ1-6; D is undetermined. The receptor comes from an adult who received the AZD1222 COVID-19 vaccine. The CDR3 is CAISDPIGSPLHF. CDR3 nucleotide sequence: TGTGCCATCAGTGACCCGATCGGTTCACCCCTCCACTTT.